This T cell receptor (beta chain) stems from a study of OX40 agonist ivuxolimab in advanced cancers. Per germline, CDR1 SGHAT and CDR2 FQNNGV. The CDR3 length is 15 residues. Trimming took off 5 bases at V and 6 bases at J, with 20 bases between the two ends. The repertoire was sequenced with immunoSEQ multiplex PCR; TCRdb's copy has only in-frame clones and lacks some. The sample comprises about 69,000 clones, about 80% of which are singletons, and approximately 2.1% rests with the top ten. This TCR was sampled from an adult with an advanced solid tumor such as melanoma, head and neck, liver or kidney cancer. Material: CD4+ or CD8+ T cells sorted from blood, obtained in a trial of the OX40 agonist ivuxolimab. The chain employs TRBV11-2 and TRBJ2-7; D is perhaps TRBD1 (5 bases). This CDR3 is CASSPLQGFNREQYF. The DNA of the CDR3 is TGTGCCAGCAGCCCACTCCAGGGTTTCAACCGCGAGCAGTACTTC.